This T cell receptor beta chain was identified in a study of T cells in tuberculosis. The repertoire was sequenced with immunoSEQ multiplex PCR; TCRdb's copy has only in-frame clones and lacks some. This sample has approximately 100,000 clones, with roughly 91% found just once. V shed 7 bases and J shed 6 bases, with 21 bases lying between them. CDR1 and CDR2 from the germline V gene are MNHNS and SASEGT. This CDR3 region has 15 residues. After thawing and overnight rest, PBMC were stained with GMM-loaded CD1B tetramer, viability dye and anti-CD3 for sorting. The CD1B tetramers carried C32 glucose monomycolate purified from Rhodococcus equi. CD14-expressing monocytes were removed from PBMC before cryopreservation and sorting. Tetramer-negative cells, roughly 97,000 per donor, were also sorted.

The rearrangement links TRBV6-1 to TRBJ2-5; D may be TRBD1 (6 bases). Sequencing used CD1b-GMM tetramer-negative cells sorted from PBMCs. The receptor was derived from an adult woman with latent tuberculosis. The CDR3 DNA follows: TGTGCCAGCATGAATGGGGTACAGGGTCGGAAGACCCAGTACTTC. Encoded protein: CASMNGVQGRKTQYF.